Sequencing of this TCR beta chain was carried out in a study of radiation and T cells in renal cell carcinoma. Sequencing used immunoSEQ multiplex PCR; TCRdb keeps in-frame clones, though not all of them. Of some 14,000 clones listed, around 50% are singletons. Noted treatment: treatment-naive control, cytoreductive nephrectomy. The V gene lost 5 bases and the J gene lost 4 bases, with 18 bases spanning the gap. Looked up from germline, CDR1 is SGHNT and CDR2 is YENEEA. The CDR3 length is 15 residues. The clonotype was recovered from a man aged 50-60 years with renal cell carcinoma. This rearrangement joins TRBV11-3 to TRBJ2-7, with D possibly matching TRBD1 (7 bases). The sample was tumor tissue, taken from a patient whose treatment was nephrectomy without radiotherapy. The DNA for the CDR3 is TGTGCCAGCAGCCCCAGCAGGGGGGCGAGTTACGAGCAGTACTTC. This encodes CASSPSRGASYEQYF.